These T cell receptor beta chains were read from a single sample in a study of blood T cell repertoires in COVID-19. The data were produced by immunoSEQ multiplex PCR, yet TCRdb's version contains in-frame clones alone and is incomplete. The sample yields fewer than 70,000 clones, 88% seen once. Sample: peripheral blood. The origin of the receptors is a human donor in a cohort sampled during active COVID-19. Both conserved end residues are part of each CDR3. Fields, in order: V gene, CDR3 protein.

v_call: TRBV27
cdr3_aa: CASSLSGGVGYGYTF

v_call: TRBV6-2/TRBV6-3
cdr3_aa: CASSYGTALQGTQYF

v_call: TRBV7-2
cdr3_aa: CASSSGGGRVGTGELFF

v_call: TRBV5-1
cdr3_aa: CASSLSQETQYF

v_call: TRBV28
cdr3_aa: CASSPTGSTEAFF

v_call: TRBV10-3
cdr3_aa: CAISEGSRFYEQYF

v_call: TRBV28
cdr3_aa: CASSLRREKFF

v_call: TRBV6-6
cdr3_aa: CASSTGTASYEQYF

v_call: TRBV9
cdr3_aa: CASSPVTGREGYTF

v_call: TRBV11-2
cdr3_aa: CASSLGQGDGYTF

v_call: TRBV28
cdr3_aa: CASSLGWGEDNQPQHF

v_call: TRBV2
cdr3_aa: CASSGRGNTEAFF

v_call: TRBV21-1
cdr3_aa: CASTQGGLAEMQYF

v_call: TRBV11-1
cdr3_aa: CASSDKWSGNTIYF

v_call: TRBV27
cdr3_aa: CASSLGGPTISYEQYF

v_call: TRBV5-1
cdr3_aa: CASSFSWDSRYNEQFF

v_call: TRBV13
cdr3_aa: CASRARGAVTYEQYF

v_call: TRBV12-3/TRBV12-4
cdr3_aa: CASSLGDRDEAFF

v_call: TRBV4-1
cdr3_aa: CASSRVGTSGSYEQYF

v_call: TRBV2
cdr3_aa: CASSRDTLFTDTQYF

v_call: TRBV7-2
cdr3_aa: CASSLAGTQNPNTQYF

v_call: TRBV6-5
cdr3_aa: CASSNLGQLNTEAFF

v_call: TRBV6-5
cdr3_aa: CASTDRQGEQPQHF

v_call: TRBV3-1/TRBV3-2
cdr3_aa: CASSQDRLATDTQYF

v_call: TRBV30
cdr3_aa: CAWSTGTGRLKAFF

v_call: TRBV5-1
cdr3_aa: CASSLGGTGWTEAFF

v_call: TRBV18
cdr3_aa: CASSPRLAGTRETQYF

v_call: TRBV24-1
cdr3_aa: CATKPRLLHGYTF

v_call: TRBV29-1
cdr3_aa: CSVEGTGAGETQYF

v_call: TRBV28
cdr3_aa: CASSSRRTSGEFF

v_call: TRBV18
cdr3_aa: CASSLTTGGEGYTF

v_call: TRBV7-8
cdr3_aa: CASSLVGGDLSYEQYF

v_call: TRBV7-6
cdr3_aa: CASSPPGGTYEQYF

v_call: TRBV6-1
cdr3_aa: CASSEGGENYGYTF

v_call: TRBV28
cdr3_aa: CASSPPRDRALRAFF

v_call: TRBV28
cdr3_aa: CASSSQRTREETQYF

v_call: TRBV19
cdr3_aa: CASGRQGESPLHF

v_call: TRBV6-5
cdr3_aa: CATPSGTDNEQFF

v_call: TRBV28
cdr3_aa: CASREGGSPGQNYGYTF

v_call: TRBV10-3
cdr3_aa: CAISESIGQGSPLHF

v_call: TRBV21-1
cdr3_aa: CASSKYLGTSDTYNEQFF

v_call: TRBV27
cdr3_aa: CASSLGTATEAFF

v_call: TRBV4-1
cdr3_aa: CASRDGTGGAYGYTF

v_call: TRBV15
cdr3_aa: CATRTEPSTDTQYF

v_call: TRBV6-2/TRBV6-3
cdr3_aa: CASSLRGPSGGLGDTQYF

v_call: TRBV28
cdr3_aa: CASSFRGALTYEQYF

v_call: TRBV2
cdr3_aa: CASTQGAGDEQYF

v_call: TRBV15
cdr3_aa: CATSRDMQETQYF

v_call: TRBV7-6
cdr3_aa: CASSFSQKQFF

v_call: TRBV10-1
cdr3_aa: CASSDPGNTGELFF

v_call: TRBV15
cdr3_aa: CATRDIYGYTF

v_call: TRBV7-9
cdr3_aa: CASSKGLAGDTQYF

v_call: TRBV29-1
cdr3_aa: CSVKPDRNQPQHF

v_call: TRBV5-4
cdr3_aa: CASSSVYNEQFF

v_call: TRBV30
cdr3_aa: CAWRSKGADGELFF

v_call: TRBV18
cdr3_aa: CASSRAPRSLEKLFF

v_call: TRBV9
cdr3_aa: CASSVSTSGYEQYF

v_call: TRBV11-2
cdr3_aa: CASSYTTGLAGVSGELFF

v_call: TRBV5-3
cdr3_aa: CARSLITGGVNEQYF